This T cell receptor beta chain was recorded in a study of blood T cells in healthy people across ages. Study findings and constraints: PBMCs went unsorted, and a conclusive naive versus antigen-experienced comparison was therefore prevented. Among long-lived donors, naive CD4+ cells were more numerous and diversity higher than in aged donors.

A second PCR, run for about 7 to 12 cycles, used a sample-barcoded 5' primer plus a J-beta primer mix. Every single cDNA molecule received a tag from a template-switch adaptor with 12 random nucleotides. TCRdb re-called the 5' RACE reads through MiXCR, storing one row per CDR3 protein. The table lists 1.5 million to 2 million distinct CDR3 sequences, roughly 28% of them singletons. Points on this clonotype: Its matching antigen is unknown.

After removal of 2 bases from V and 0 bases from J, the junction contained 4 bases not matched to a gene. The germline V gene encodes CDR1 SEHNR and CDR2 FQNEAQ (reference sequence). This CDR3 has 17 amino acids. Sample donors were healthy Caucasian individuals that came from Russia, aged roughly 6 to 95. This TCR derives from a woman in her 30s in good health. The rearrangement links TRBV7-9 to TRBJ2-6; 7 bases agree with TRBD1. Sequences were obtained from blood. The CDR3 here is CASSLYRGSSGANVLTF. CDR3 in DNA: TGTGCCAGCAGCTTATACAGGGGATCCTCTGGGGCCAACGTCCTGACTTTC.